Sequencing of this TCR beta chain was carried out in a study of control samples from healthy donors and cancer patients. Trimming took 6 bases from V and 4 from J, leaving 15 bases between them. The CDR3 has 14 residues. In germline, CDR1 is LGHDT, CDR2 YNNKEL (reference sequence). Assay: immunoSEQ multiplex PCR; the TCRdb copy retains only in-frame clones and omits some. The repertoire has 80,000 to 100,000 clones, 70% to 90% of them found once; the top ten carry around an eighth. The gene calls are TRBV3-1 (or the pseudogene TRBV3-2) and TRBJ1-1, with D maybe TRBD1 (5 bases). This sequence was found in a young man in good health. The material sequenced was blood. CDR3 loop: CASREGSWATEAFF. CDR3 bases: TGTGCCAGCAGGGAGGGGAGTTGGGCCACTGAAGCTTTCTTT.